This T cell receptor (beta chain) comes out of a study of shared clonotypes between healthy human individuals. Study results and caveats: Clonotypes shared by all four donors outscored non-shared clonotypes in generation probability.

V lost 3 bases to trimming and J lost 4 bases; unmatched junction nucleotides: 3. CDR3 length equals 15 residues. The germline CDR1 and CDR2 sequences are MNHEY and SMNVEV (reference sequence). A remark on this clone: What it binds is not known.

Per the study methods: ImmunoSEQ yielded junction-only sequences lacking quality scores, so filtering differed. Using immunoSEQ multiplex PCR, the repertoire was profiled, and TCRdb retains in-frame clones only, with some absent. The V and J calls and the clone size are those of that table, but D and trimming were determined from the DNA. The top ten clones hold about 0.054% of a sample with hundreds of thousands of clones, about 96% of them seen once. Sequences were obtained from naive CD4+ T cells sorted from blood. Subset noted: CD45RA+ positively selected. This sequence originates from a woman in her twenties or thirties in good health. V and J are TRBV27 and TRBJ2-3; 11 bases line up with TRBD2. CDR3: CASSLLAGGPDTQYF. DNA for the CDR3: TGTGCCAGCAGTTTGCTAGCGGGAGGCCCAGATACGCAGTATTTT.